Each of the 26 T cell receptor beta chains below was sequenced from the same sample in a study of T cell responses to AZD1222 COVID-19 vaccine. TCRdb's table, derived via immunoSEQ multiplex PCR, lists solely in-frame clones and lacks some. Of around 91,000 clones in the sample, roughly 90% were seen once. The sequencing used peripheral blood, collected 28 days after the second AZD1222 dose. The receptors were gathered from an adult who received the AZD1222 COVID-19 vaccine.

The V and J genes are TRBV4-2 and TRBJ2-1; D not resolved. Germline V CDR1 and CDR2: LGHNA, YNFKEQ. V was shortened by 0 bases and J by 5 bases, with 5 bases between the two germline ends. The CDR3 contains 13 residues. The CDR3 nucleotides read TGTGCCAGCAGCCAAGAAAAGGACAATGAGCAGTTCTTC. Translated: CASSQEKDNEQFF.

The rearrangement links TRBV28 to TRBJ1-2; 9 bases agree with TRBD1. The CDR3 totals 17 residues. J was trimmed by 2 bases and V by 4 bases; bases with no gene match: 11. Per the germline V gene, CDR1 is MDHEN and CDR2 is SYDVKM. The DNA for the CDR3 is TGTGCCAGCAGTTCCGGGACAGGGCGCAGCTTCAACTATGGCTACACCTTC. This encodes CASSSGTGRSFNYGYTF.

The chain has TRBV7-2 and TRBJ2-3; TRBD2 aligns across 14 bases. J gave up 1 base and V 2 bases, and 2 bases lay outside the gene matches. The CDR3 spans 17 residues. CDR1 SGHTA and CDR2 FQGNSA come from the germline V gene. DNA for the CDR3: TGTGCCAGCAGCTTATTGACTAGCGGGAGGGGCACAGATACGCAGTATTTT. This gives the protein CASSLLTSGRGTDTQYF.

V and J are TRBV28 and TRBJ2-5; 9 bases map to TRBD2. V trimming: 3 bases; J trimming: 5 bases; junction bases outside the gene matches: 10. The germline V gene encodes CDR1 MDHEN and CDR2 SYDVKM. The length of the CDR3 is 16 residues. CDR3 sequence (DNA): TGTGCCAGCAGTTTTTTGGCTAGCGGGATCGGGGAGACCCAGTACTTC. This sequence encodes CASSFLASGIGETQYF.

V gene TRBV6-1 combines with J gene TRBJ2-3; D remains unclear. This CDR3 spans 12 amino acids. The germline gives CDR1 MNHNS, CDR2 SASEGT. V lost 1 base and J 11 bases, leaving 10 bases between the germline ends. CDR3 nucleotides: TGTGCCAGCAGTGAAGTCGCCATGATGCAGTATTTT. Translated, it gives CASSEVAMMQYF.

The genes are TRBV9 and TRBJ2-2; tentatively, D is TRBD1 (7 bases). The CDR3 covers 14 residues. Germline V CDR1 and CDR2: SGDLS, YYNGEE. The V and J ends lost 4 bases and 9 bases respectively, with 16 bases between them. The CDR3 loop is CASSRQGGTRELFF. The CDR3, as DNA: TGTGCCAGCAGCCGACAGGGAGGAACACGGGAGCTGTTTTTT.

The chain carries TRBV18 and TRBJ2-1, with 9 bases lining up with TRBD2. V dropped 2 bases and J dropped 6; count of bases not matched to a gene: 5. In germline, CDR1 is KGHSH, CDR2 LQKENI. The CDR3 totals 15 residues. This chain's CDR3 is CASSPSSGRGNEQFF. CDR3 coding DNA: TGTGCCAGCTCACCAAGTAGCGGGAGAGGCAATGAGCAGTTCTTC.

Turning to this clone: Mismatch with germline at one junction end may stem from a read error. The V and J genes are TRBV6-6 and TRBJ1-5; D is ambiguous. The germline V gene has CDR1 MNHNY and CDR2 SVGAGI (reference sequence). CDR3 size: 14 residues. CDR3 sequence (DNA): TGTGCCAGCAGTAACTCAACACTCAATCAGCCCCAGCATTTT. Protein sequence: CASSNSTLNQPQHF.

The gene calls are TRBV29-1 and TRBJ1-1, with 10 nucleotides matching TRBD1. Looked up from germline, CDR1 is SQVTM and CDR2 is ANQGSEA. This CDR3 has 17 amino acids. V gave up 6 bases and J gave up 4 bases; unmatched junction bases: 17. CDR3 nucleotide sequence: TGCAGCGTCCTAAACCTAGGGGACAGGGGCCTTGGCACTGAAGCTTTCTTT. Protein: CSVLNLGDRGLGTEAFF.

In regard to this clone: Relative to the germline gene, one junction end is altered; a read error may explain this. The chain carries TRBV7-8 and TRBJ1-6, with 8 bases lining up with TRBD1. CDR1 is SGHVS and CDR2 is FQNEAQ in the germline V gene. There are 14 residues in the CDR3. CDR3 sequence (DNA): TGTGCCAGCAGCTTAGCAAGAGGGACAGGCATCGTGGACTTT. Translating gives CASSLARGTGIVDF.

The chain joins TRBV27 to TRBJ1-4; 8 positions match TRBD1. Germline assignment: CDR1 MNHEY and CDR2 SMNVEV (reference sequence). The J segment lost 10 bases and the V segment lost 4 bases, leaving 23 bases of the junction unmatched. The CDR3 totals 19 residues. The CDR3, as DNA: TGTGCCAGCAGTTCCAACCCCCGCAGGGGGCGCAATAAGTACGGAAAACTGTTTTTT. Translated, it gives CASSSNPRRGRNKYGKLFF.

The chain carries TRBV11-2 and TRBJ2-3; 7 bases line up with TRBD2. This CDR3 has 15 residues. Germline V gene sequence: CDR1 SGHAT, CDR2 FQNNGV. The V segment lost 2 bases and the J segment 3 bases; nucleotides outside the gene matches: 5. CDR3 nucleotides: TGTGCCAGCAGCTTACGCGGGAGTATTACAGATACGCAGTATTTT. The encoded protein is CASSLRGSITDTQYF.

The chain has TRBV6-2 or TRBV6-3 and TRBJ1-1, with a possible D match to TRBD1 (5 bases). This CDR3 has 13 residues. The germline V and J ends were trimmed by 4 bases and 10 bases, with 16 bases remaining between them. Germline-derived CDR1 and CDR2 are MNHEY and SVGEGT. In DNA form, the CDR3 reads TGTGCCAGCAGTTCCCGATGGGGGGATCCAGCTTTCTTT. Residues: CASSSRWGDPAFF.

The rearrangement links TRBV11-2 to TRBJ2-7; 7 bases are shared with TRBD2. The length of the CDR3 is 16 residues. Looked up from germline, CDR1 is SGHAT and CDR2 is FQNNGV. The V gene end was trimmed by 0 bases and the J gene end by 0 bases; junction bases not matched to a gene: 5. CDR3 sequence reads: CASSLELGGNSYEQYF. The CDR3 DNA sequence: TGTGCCAGCAGCTTAGAGCTGGGAGGGAACTCCTACGAGCAGTACTTC.

CDR3 DNA: TGTGCCAGCTCGAATCCGTTTCAGGAGGGGGCCCACCAAGAGACCCAGTACTTC. Amino acids: CASSNPFQEGAHQETQYF. The chain couples TRBV27 to TRBJ2-5, with a possible D match to TRBD1 (7 bases). CDR3 length: 18 residues. V lost 8 bases and J lost 0, with 25 bases in between. Germline CDR1 is MNHEY and CDR2 is SMNVEV (reference sequence).

The chain has TRBV20-1 and TRBJ2-2, with 10 positions matching TRBD2. The CDR3 totals 15 residues. After removal of 3 bases from V and 7 bases from J, the junction contained 8 bases not matched to a gene. Germline lookup yields CDR1 DFQATT and CDR2 SNEGSKA (reference sequence). The CDR3: CSASGLAGADGELFF. The CDR3 DNA sequence: TGCAGTGCTAGTGGCCTAGCGGGAGCAGACGGGGAGCTGTTTTTT.

This clone was recorded a few times. The chain joins TRBV30 to TRBJ1-6; perhaps TRBD1 as D (6 bases). Trimming removed 1 base from V and 11 bases from J, with 12 bases in between. The CDR3 extends over 13 amino acids. Germline values: CDR1 GTSNPN, CDR2 SVGIG (reference sequence). The CDR3 region has the DNA TGTGCCTGGAGTGGACAGGCAGCGACACCCCTCCACTTT. This encodes CAWSGQAATPLHF.

The DNA of the CDR3 is TGTGCCAGCAGCTTAGGGGCACAGCCTAATGAAAAACTGTTTTTT. Translated: CASSLGAQPNEKLFF. The rearrangement uses TRBV7-2 and TRBJ1-4; D uncertain. CDR3 length: 15 amino acids. The V and J ends lost 1 base and 3 bases respectively, with 9 bases between them. Per the germline V gene, CDR1 is SGHTA and CDR2 is FQGNSA.

The rearrangement links TRBV28 to TRBJ2-3, with D possibly called TRBD1 or TRBD2 (5 bases each). Trimming stripped 2 bases from V and 2 bases from J, with 11 bases between. Germline assignment: CDR1 MDHEN and CDR2 SYDVKM. CDR3 size: 15 residues. CDR3 loop: CASSLRGPYTDTQYF. The CDR3 bases are TGTGCCAGCAGTTTACGGGGACCCTACACAGATACGCAGTATTTT.

V gene TRBV5-4 combines with J gene TRBJ2-1; the match to TRBD2 covers 16 bases. Germline trimming cut 2 bases from V and 7 bases from J; bases unmatched to any gene: 3. Germline V gives CDR1 SGHNT, CDR2 YYREEE (reference sequence). CDR3 length: 16 amino acids. The CDR3 nucleotides read TGTGCCAGCAGCTTCCCGGGACTAGCGGGAGGGAATGAGCAGTTCTTC. This gives the protein CASSFPGLAGGNEQFF.

V and J are TRBV19 and TRBJ2-6, with D unclear. The V end was cut by 4 bases, the J end by 1 base, with 8 bases between. Per the germline V gene, CDR1 is LNHDA and CDR2 is SQIVND (reference sequence). The CDR3 extends over 15 amino acids. This CDR3 is CASSTPFSGANVLTF. For the CDR3, the DNA is TGTGCCAGTAGTACCCCATTTTCTGGGGCCAACGTCCTGACTTTC.

J is TRBJ2-7 and V is TRBV7-2, with 8 bases fitting TRBD2. The CDR3 spans 13 residues. Trimming cost V 4 bases and J 6 bases; bases outside gene matches: 5. CDR1 SGHTA and CDR2 FQGNSA come from the germline V gene. CDR3 sequence: CASSSGLEGEQYF. Here the CDR3 DNA reads TGTGCCAGCAGCTCGGGACTAGAAGGCGAGCAGTACTTC.

The J gene is TRBJ2-6, the V gene TRBV28, with no clear D. Trimming took off 10 bases at V and 0 bases at J, with 10 bases between the two ends. The CDR3 contains 14 residues. Germline CDR1 is MDHEN and CDR2 is SYDVKM. CDR3 bases: TGTGCCACCAGAACCCACTCTGGGGCCAACGTCCTGACTTTC. It translates to CATRTHSGANVLTF.

This clone came up once. This sequence joins TRBV6-5 and TRBJ1-5; D not resolved. V was shortened by 6 bases and J by 1 base, with 10 bases between the two germline ends. This CDR3 region has 14 residues. Per the germline V gene, CDR1 is MNHEY and CDR2 is SVGAGI. The DNA of the CDR3 is TGTGCCAGCAGCCAGCCTCAAAGCAATCAGCCCCAGCATTTT. Protein sequence: CASSQPQSNQPQHF.

The V and J genes are TRBV19 and TRBJ2-2; 8 positions agree with TRBD1. After removal of 6 bases from V and 6 bases from J, the junction contained 9 bases not matched to a gene. The CDR3 extends over 15 amino acids. The germline CDR1 and CDR2 sequences are LNHDA and SQIVND (reference sequence). This CDR3 reads CASRPGGTWPGELFF. CDR3 sequence (DNA): TGTGCCAGTAGGCCAGGGGGCACGTGGCCCGGGGAGCTGTTTTTT.

This chain joins TRBV2 and TRBJ1-5; D is uncertain. The V end lost 0 bases, the J end lost 4 bases, and 7 bases lay between the germline ends. In germline, CDR1 is SNHLY, CDR2 FYNNEI. There are 14 residues in the CDR3. CDR3: CASSEASENQPQHF. CDR3 bases: TGTGCCAGCAGTGAAGCCTCCGAAAATCAGCCCCAGCATTTT.